The T cell receptor beta chain described here comes from a study of cytomegalovirus exposure and HLA in healthy donors. Notes on the study in general: High specificity and sensitivity for cytomegalovirus status were reported for the classifier.

About this clone: Its antigen is still unknown.

Using immunoSEQ multiplex PCR, the repertoire was profiled, and TCRdb retains in-frame clones only, with some absent. The sample shows over 85,000 clones, around 89% of them seen only once. Sequencing input: PBMCs. The receptor's source is a young woman in good health and CMV-seropositive.

In nucleotides, the CDR3 is TGTGCCAGTGGACTAGCGGGGCGTGAGACCCAGTACTTC. Protein: CASGLAGRETQYF. V gene TRBV6-5 combines with J gene TRBJ2-5; TRBD2 agrees at 12 bases. The CDR3 is made up of 13 amino acids. Germline V CDR1 and CDR2: MNHEY, SVGAGI. J was trimmed by 5 bases and V by 9 bases; bases with no gene match: 4.